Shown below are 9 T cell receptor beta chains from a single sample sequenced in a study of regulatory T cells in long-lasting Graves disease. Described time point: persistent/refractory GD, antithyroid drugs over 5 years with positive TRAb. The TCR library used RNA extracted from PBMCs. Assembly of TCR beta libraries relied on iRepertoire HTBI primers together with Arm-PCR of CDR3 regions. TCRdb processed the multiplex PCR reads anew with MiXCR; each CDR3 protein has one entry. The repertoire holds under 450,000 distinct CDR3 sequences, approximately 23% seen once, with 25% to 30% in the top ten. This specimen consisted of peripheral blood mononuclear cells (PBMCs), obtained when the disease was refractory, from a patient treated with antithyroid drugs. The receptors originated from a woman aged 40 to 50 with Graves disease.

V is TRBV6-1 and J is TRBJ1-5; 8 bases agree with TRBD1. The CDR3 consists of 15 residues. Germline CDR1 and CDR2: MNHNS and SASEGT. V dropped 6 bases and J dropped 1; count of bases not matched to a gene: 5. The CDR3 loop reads CASRADRGSNQPQHF. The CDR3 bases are TGTGCCAGCAGGGCCGACAGGGGCAGCAATCAGCCCCAGCATTTT.

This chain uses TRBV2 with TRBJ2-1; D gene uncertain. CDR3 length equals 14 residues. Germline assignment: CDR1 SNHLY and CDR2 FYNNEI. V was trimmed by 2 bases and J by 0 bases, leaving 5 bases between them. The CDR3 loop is CASSEITSYNEQFF. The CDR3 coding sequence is TGTGCCAGCAGTGAAATTACCTCCTACAATGAGCAGTTCTTC.

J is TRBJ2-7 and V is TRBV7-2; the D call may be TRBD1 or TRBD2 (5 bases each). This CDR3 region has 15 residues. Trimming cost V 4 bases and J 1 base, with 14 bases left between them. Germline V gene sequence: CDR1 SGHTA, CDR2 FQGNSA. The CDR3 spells CASSSVGTSSYEQYF. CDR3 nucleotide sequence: TGTGCCAGCAGCTCAGTTGGGACGTCGTCCTACGAGCAGTACTTC.

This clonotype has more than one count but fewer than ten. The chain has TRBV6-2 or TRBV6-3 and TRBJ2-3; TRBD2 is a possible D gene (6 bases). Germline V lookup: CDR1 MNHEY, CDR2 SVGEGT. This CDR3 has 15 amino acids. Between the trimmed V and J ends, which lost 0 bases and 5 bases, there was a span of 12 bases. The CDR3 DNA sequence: TGTGCCAGCAGTTACTCCCGGGAGTGGCAAGATACGCAGTATTTT. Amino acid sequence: CASSYSREWQDTQYF.

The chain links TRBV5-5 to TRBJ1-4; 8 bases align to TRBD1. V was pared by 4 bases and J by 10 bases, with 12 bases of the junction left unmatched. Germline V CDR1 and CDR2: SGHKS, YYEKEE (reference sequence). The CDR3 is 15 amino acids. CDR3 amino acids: CASSVQGADDGKLFF. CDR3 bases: TGTGCCAGCAGCGTCCAGGGGGCCGATGATGGAAAACTGTTTTTT.

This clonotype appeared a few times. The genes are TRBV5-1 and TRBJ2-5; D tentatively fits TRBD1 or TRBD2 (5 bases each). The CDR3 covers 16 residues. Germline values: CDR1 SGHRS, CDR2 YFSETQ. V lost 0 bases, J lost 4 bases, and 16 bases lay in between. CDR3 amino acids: CASSLARGLASETQYF. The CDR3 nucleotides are TGCGCCAGCAGCTTGGCACGGGGCCTTGCCTCAGAGACCCAGTACTTC. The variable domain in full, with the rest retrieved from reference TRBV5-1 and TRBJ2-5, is KAGVTQTPRYLIKTRGQQVTLSCSPISGHRSVSWYQQTPGQGLQFLFEYFSETQRNKGNFPGRFSGRQFSNSRSEMNVSTLELGDSALYLCASSLARGLASETQYFGPGTRLLVL.

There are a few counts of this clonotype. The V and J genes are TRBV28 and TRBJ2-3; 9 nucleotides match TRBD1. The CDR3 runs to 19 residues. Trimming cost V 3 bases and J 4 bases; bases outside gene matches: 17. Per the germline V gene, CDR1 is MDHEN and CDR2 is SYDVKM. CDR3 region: CASSFVTATGGGGADTQYF. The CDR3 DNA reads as TGTGCCAGCAGTTTTGTGACGGCAACAGGGGGCGGCGGAGCAGATACGCAGTATTTT.

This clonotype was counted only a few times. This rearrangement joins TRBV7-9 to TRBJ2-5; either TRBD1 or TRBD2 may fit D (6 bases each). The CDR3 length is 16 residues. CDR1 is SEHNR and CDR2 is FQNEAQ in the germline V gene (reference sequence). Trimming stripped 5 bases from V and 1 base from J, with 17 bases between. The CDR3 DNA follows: TGTGCCAGCAGCCCAGGGTGGGGGGCGTTCCAAGAGACCCAGTACTTC. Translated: CASSPGWGAFQETQYF.

For the CDR3, the DNA is TGTGCCTGTTGGGGAGAGACCTGCGAGCAGTACTTC. Translating it yields CACWGETCEQYF. J is TRBJ2-7 and V is TRBV30; D perhaps matches TRBD2 (5 bases). Per the germline V gene, CDR1 is GTSNPN and CDR2 is SVGIG (reference sequence). This CDR3 contains 12 residues. Trimming pared 6 bases from V and 6 bases from J, leaving 15 bases between.